This T cell receptor beta chain was identified in a study of patients and donors after allogeneic stem cell transplantation. TCRdb independently ran MiXCR on the RT-PCR reads; one entry per CDR3 protein. The sample contains fewer than 500,000 distinct CDR3 sequences, approximately 16% of which appear only once. This clonotype was counted many times. The CDR3 extends over 12 amino acids. V lost 6 bases and J 4 bases, leaving 10 bases between the germline ends. The germline gives CDR1 MNHEY, CDR2 SVGEGT. This chain joins TRBV6-2 or TRBV6-3 and TRBJ2-7, with D perhaps matching TRBD2 (5 bases). The TCR sequence derives from a human donor who was either an allogeneic HSCT recipient or a stem cell or donor lymphocyte infusion donor (not recorded which). It is not recorded whose cells these are; they may come from a transplant donor. Sequencing used blood, either unsorted or a sorted T cell fraction (not recorded which). The CDR3 region is CASRRDIYEQYF. CDR3 in DNA: TGTGCCAGCAGGAGGGATATTTACGAGCAGTACTTC.